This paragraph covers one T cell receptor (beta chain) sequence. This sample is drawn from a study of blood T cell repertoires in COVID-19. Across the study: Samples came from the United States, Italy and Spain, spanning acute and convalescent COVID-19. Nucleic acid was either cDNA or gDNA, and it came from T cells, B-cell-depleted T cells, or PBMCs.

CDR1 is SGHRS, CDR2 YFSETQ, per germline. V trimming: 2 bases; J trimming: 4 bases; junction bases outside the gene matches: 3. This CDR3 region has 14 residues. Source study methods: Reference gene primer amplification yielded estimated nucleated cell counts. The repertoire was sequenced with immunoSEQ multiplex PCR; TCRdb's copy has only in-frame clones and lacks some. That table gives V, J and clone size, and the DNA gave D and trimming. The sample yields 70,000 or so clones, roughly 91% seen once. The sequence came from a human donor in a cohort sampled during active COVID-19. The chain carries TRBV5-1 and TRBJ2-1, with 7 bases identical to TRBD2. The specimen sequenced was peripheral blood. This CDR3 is CASSFGGGYNEQFF. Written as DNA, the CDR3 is TGCGCCAGCAGCTTCGGCGGGGGTTACAATGAGCAGTTCTTC.